The clone carrying this T cell receptor beta chain was counted only a few times. Its antigen remains unknown. Through a sample-barcoded 5' primer and a J-beta primer mix, a second PCR was run for roughly 6 to 11 cycles. Each CDR3 protein is one row after TCRdb ran MiXCR on the 5' RACE reads. Of about 290,000 distinct CDR3 sequences listed, about 25% are singletons. The data were taken from a study of blood T cells in healthy people across ages. The study's findings and limits: The diversity estimates, figures obtained from one million T cells, were considered underestimates.

This CDR3 is built from 16 residues. Germline-derived CDR1 and CDR2 are SGHTA and FQGTGA. Sequencing was carried out using blood. The TCR was taken from a woman aged 65 to 85 in good health. This chain links TRBV7-3 with TRBJ2-5, with TRBD2 identical over 9 bases. The end of the DNA aligns better with TRBJ2-1, so the J call may be wrong. The CDR3 coding sequence is TGTGCCAGCAGCTTAAAGGGGTTAGCGGGGGACAATGAGCAGTTCTTC. Residues: CASSLKGLAGDNEQFF.